A selection of T cell receptor beta chains follows, all from one sample in a study of cytomegalovirus exposure and HLA in healthy donors. Sequencing was performed with immunoSEQ multiplex PCR; in TCRdb, only in-frame clones are kept and a portion is missing. Of about 120,000 clones in the sample, about 80% are singletons; the top ten hold under 3%. Sequenced material: PBMCs. All receptors come from a woman in her fifties or sixties in good health and CMV-seropositive. The CDR3 runs from the conserved cysteine through the conserved F or W. D genes are given only for firm matches. Some rows mark clone size as missing; the rest say once, few, many or name a class of expanded clone.

V	size	J	D	DNA	CDR3
TRBV21-1	.	TRBJ2-7	.	TGTGCCAGCAGCAAAAATAACAGGGGGGCCTACGAGCAGTACTTC	CASSKNNRGAYEQYF
TRBV2	.	TRBJ2-7	TRBD1	TGTGCCAGCAGTGTAGGGACAGGGACCTACGAGCAGTACTTC	CASSVGTGTYEQYF
TRBV11-1	.	TRBJ2-7	.	TGTGCCAGCAGCCCACCGGTTGAACGAGGCGAGCAGTACTTC	CASSPPVERGEQYF
TRBV4-2	.	TRBJ1-1	.	TGTGCCAGCAGCCGGGGGGTTATGAGCACTGAAGCTTTCTTT	CASSRGVMSTEAFF
TRBV28	.	TRBJ1-1	.	TGTGCCAGCAGGGGGACAAACCCTGAAGCTTTCTTT	CASRGTNPEAFF
TRBV27	.	TRBJ1-2	TRBD1	TGTGCCAGCAGAACCAGGGGGCTCGGCTATGGCTACACCTTC	CASRTRGLGYGYTF
TRBV19	.	TRBJ1-4	TRBD1	TGTGCCAGTTCTGACCGTGGGACAGGGATTTTCGGAACTAATGAAAAACTGTTTTTT	CASSDRGTGIFGTNEKLFF
TRBV29-1	.	TRBJ2-7	.	TGCAGCGCGGACAGTTCCTACGAGCAGTACTTC	CSADSSYEQYF
TRBV6-5	once	TRBJ2-7	.	TGTGCCAGCAGTGCAAACAGGGGACTTACCTACGAGCAGTACTTC	CASSANRGLTYEQYF
TRBV9	.	TRBJ2-7	TRBD2	TGTGCCAGCAGCGTAGGAGTTAGCGGGACCTACGAGCAGTACTTC	CASSVGVSGTYEQYF
TRBV18	.	TRBJ1-4	.	TGTGCCAGCTCACGGGCGGAGGTAGAAAAACTGTTTTTT	CASSRAEVEKLFF
TRBV6-4	.	TRBJ1-2	.	TGTGCCAGCAGTCGTCCGACGATATTTGAAACTGGGAGGAACTTC	CASSRPTIFETGRNF
TRBV7-9	.	TRBJ1-5	.	TGTGCCAGCAGCCGTTTTGGGGCGGGAAGAAATCAGCCCCAGCATTTT	CASSRFGAGRNQPQHF
TRBV5-5	.	TRBJ2-4	.	TGTGCCAGCGGCGGCCGGATTCTAGCCAAAAACATTCAGTACTTC	CASGGRILAKNIQYF
TRBV29-1	.	TRBJ2-3	TRBD2	TGCAGCGTGCCGGGACTAGCGGGAGGTTTCGCAGATACGCAGTATTTT	CSVPGLAGGFADTQYF
TRBV7-6	few	TRBJ2-3	TRBD2	TGTGCCAGCAGCCAGGGACGGCGGGAGGTAACAGATACGCAGTATTTT	CASSQGRREVTDTQYF
TRBV6-1	few	TRBJ2-3	.	TGTGCCAGCAGTGAAGGCGGAACCGGGGATACGCAGTATTTT	CASSEGGTGDTQYF
TRBV19	.	TRBJ2-1	TRBD2	TGTGCCAGTAGTATCGGGACTAGCGGGGACATTTCCTACAATGAGCAGTTCTTC	CASSIGTSGDISYNEQFF
TRBV28	.	TRBJ2-4	TRBD2	TGTGCCAGCAGTAAAACCCGGGGGGGCTCAGCGGACTTC	CASSKTRGGSADF
TRBV5-4	.	TRBJ2-7	TRBD2	TGTGCCAGCAGCTTATTGGGGACTAGGAACGAGCAGTACTTC	CASSLLGTRNEQYF
TRBV7-7	.	TRBJ2-3	TRBD2	TGTGCTAGCAGCCCCTCACGAGCGGGAGGGCCGAATACGCAGTATTTT	CASSPSRAGGPNTQYF
TRBV9	.	TRBJ2-1	.	TGTGCCAGCAGCGTATCTGCGTTTCAGCAGTTCTTC	CASSVSAFQQFF
TRBV6-5	.	TRBJ2-7	.	TGTGCCAGCAGTTACTCGGCCTTAAACTACGAGCAGTACTTC	CASSYSALNYEQYF
TRBV2	.	TRBJ1-5	.	TGTGCCAGCAGTTTTCGTCGCAGGGGCAATCAGCCCCAGCATTTT	CASSFRRRGNQPQHF
TRBV30	.	TRBJ2-3	.	TGTGCCTGGAGTGCGGGGGTACGCGGGTATAGCACAGATACGCAGTATTTT	CAWSAGVRGYSTDTQYF
TRBV5-1	.	TRBJ2-5	.	TGCGCCAGCAGCTTCTCGGAGGGCGGGGAGACCCAGTACTTC	CASSFSEGGETQYF
TRBV9	once	TRBJ2-7	.	TGTGCCAGCAGCGTAGAGCACAGCTCCTACGAGCAGTACTTC	CASSVEHSSYEQYF
TRBV7-9	.	TRBJ2-3	TRBD2	TGTGCCAGCAGCGGGACTAGCGGGAGGGCCGGGACAGATACGCAGTATTTT	CASSGTSGRAGTDTQYF
TRBV28	.	TRBJ1-1	TRBD1	TGTGCCAGCAGTTTATGGGGGACAGGGCCGGAGAACACTGAAGCTTTCTTT	CASSLWGTGPENTEAFF
TRBV5-1	.	TRBJ2-7	.	TGCGCCAGCAGCTTCACGGTCTCCTACTACGAGCAGTACTTC	CASSFTVSYYEQYF
TRBV5-4	.	TRBJ1-1	.	TGTGCCAGCAGCCATCGACTTGAGGGCGGGACTGAAGCTTTCTTT	CASSHRLEGGTEAFF
TRBV6-6	.	TRBJ2-1	.	TGTGCCAGCAGACTAGACCCCTACAATGAGCAGTTCTTC	CASRLDPYNEQFF
TRBV7-9	.	TRBJ2-7	.	TGTGCCAGCAGTCGGGACACCTACTACGAGCAGTACTTC	CASSRDTYYEQYF
TRBV6-1	.	TRBJ1-1	.	TGTGCCAGCTACAGCAGGGGGAACACTGAAGCTTTCTTT	CASYSRGNTEAFF
TRBV19	.	TRBJ2-1	TRBD2	TGTGCCAGTAGTATAGGTGGAGTAGCGGGAGGGTGGTACAATGAGCAGTTCTTC	CASSIGGVAGGWYNEQFF
TRBV28	.	TRBJ1-5	TRBD1	TGTGCCAGCAGTTTGTACGGGGACAGCAGCAATCAGCCCCAGCATTTT	CASSLYGDSSNQPQHF
TRBV5-1	.	TRBJ2-7	.	TGCGCCAGCAGCTTGGACCCCCAGGCGCTCTACGAGCAGTACTTC	CASSLDPQALYEQYF
TRBV18	.	TRBJ1-2	.	TGTGCCAGCTCACCACTGTCAGAAGCTAACTATGGCTACACCTTC	CASSPLSEANYGYTF
TRBV27	.	TRBJ2-1	TRBD1	TGTGCCAGCAGTTTAAGGTACAGGGGGGACTACAATGAGCAGTTCTTC	CASSLRYRGDYNEQFF
TRBV6-6	few	TRBJ1-1	.	TGTGCCAGCAGTTACTCGAGTGACACTGAAGCTTTCTTT	CASSYSSDTEAFF
TRBV30	.	TRBJ2-2	.	TGTGCCTGGAGGCCCGTTGGGGAGTGGACCGGGGAGCTGTTTTTT	CAWRPVGEWTGELFF
TRBV7-3	.	TRBJ1-4	TRBD1	TGTGCCAGCAGCCCGTCAGGGGGCCCTAATGAAAAACTGTTTTTT	CASSPSGGPNEKLFF
TRBV11-2	.	TRBJ2-7	.	TGTGCCAGCAGCCCAAAACTTGCTCGGTTCTACGAGCAGTACTTC	CASSPKLARFYEQYF
TRBV6-4	once	TRBJ2-1	TRBD2	TGTGCCAGCAGTGGGCTAGCGGGAGGGAGCTCCTACAATGAGCAGTTCTTC	CASSGLAGGSSYNEQFF
TRBV5-1	.	TRBJ1-2	TRBD1	TGCGCCAGCAGCTTGAGGGGACAGGGTTCTGGCTACACCTTC	CASSLRGQGSGYTF